This TCR beta chain was sequenced during a study of persistence of HIV-infected CD4 T cells. At the level of the study: Multiple blood draws of up to roughly 200 mL, except a couple of donors with single leukapheresis.

The CDR3 has 17 amino acids. Deletions cut 12 bases from V and 3 bases from J, with 25 bases between. Germline CDR1 is KGHDR and CDR2 is SFDVKD. The immunoSEQ assay was version 4, run in survey mode. Here immunoSEQ multiplex PCR was the method, and the copy in TCRdb shows in-frame clones only, minus some. This table has about 40,000 clones, about 84% appearing once. As regards this clone: Its antigen is unidentified.

The stimulus was an HIV-1 Gag 15-mer peptide pool, 0.8 to 1 ug/peptide/mL. Sorted nonresponding memory CD4+ T cells were CD40L-negative, CD69-negative, CD45RO-high. This sequence joins TRBV24-1 and TRBJ2-2; D assignment may be TRBD1 or TRBD2 (7 bases each). The sequencing used CD4+ T cells sorted from PBMCs after roughly 18-hour stimulation, collected from a patient who received antiretroviral therapy. The origin of this receptor is an adult man with HIV who was CMV-seropositive. The CDR3 sequence: CAPCVGGGRGHTGELFF. Here the CDR3 DNA reads TGTGCCCCCTGCGTAGGGGGCGGGAGAGGGCACACCGGGGAGCTGTTTTTT.